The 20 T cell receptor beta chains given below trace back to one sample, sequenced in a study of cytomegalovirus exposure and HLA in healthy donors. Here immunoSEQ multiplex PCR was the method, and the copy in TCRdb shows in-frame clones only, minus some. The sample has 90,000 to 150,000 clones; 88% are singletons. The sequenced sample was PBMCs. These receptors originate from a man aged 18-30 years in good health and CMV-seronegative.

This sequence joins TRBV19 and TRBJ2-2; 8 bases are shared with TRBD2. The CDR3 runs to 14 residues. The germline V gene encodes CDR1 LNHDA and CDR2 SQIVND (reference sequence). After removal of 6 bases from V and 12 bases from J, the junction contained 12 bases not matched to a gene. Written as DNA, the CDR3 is TGTGCCAGTAGGCCGACTAGCGCAACTTTACAGCTGTTTTTT. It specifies CASRPTSATLQLFF.

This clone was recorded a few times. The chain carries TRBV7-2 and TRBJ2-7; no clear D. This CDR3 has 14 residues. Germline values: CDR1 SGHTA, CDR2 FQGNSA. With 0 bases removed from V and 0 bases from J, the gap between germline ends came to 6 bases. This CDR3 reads CASSLAHSSYEQYF. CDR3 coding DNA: TGTGCCAGCAGCTTAGCACACAGCTCCTACGAGCAGTACTTC. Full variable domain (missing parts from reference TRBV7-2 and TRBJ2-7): GAGVSQSPSNKVTEKGKDVELRCDPISGHTALYWYRQSLGQGLEFLIYFQGNSAPDKSGLPSDRFSAERTGGSVSTLTIQRTQQEDSAVYLCASSLAHSSYEQYFGPGTRLTVT.

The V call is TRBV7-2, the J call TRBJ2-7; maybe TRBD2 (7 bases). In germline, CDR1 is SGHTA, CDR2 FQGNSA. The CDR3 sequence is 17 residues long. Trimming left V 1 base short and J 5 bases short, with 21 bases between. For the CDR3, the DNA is TGTGCCAGCAGCTTAGTACGTGGGGGGGCCTCTTACCACGAGCAGTACTTC. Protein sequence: CASSLVRGGASYHEQYF. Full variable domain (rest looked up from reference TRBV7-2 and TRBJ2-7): GAGVSQSPSNKVTEKGKDVELRCDPISGHTALYWYRQSLGQGLEFLIYFQGNSAPDKSGLPSDRFSAERTGGSVSTLTIQRTQQEDSAVYLCASSLVRGGASYHEQYFGPGTRLTVT.

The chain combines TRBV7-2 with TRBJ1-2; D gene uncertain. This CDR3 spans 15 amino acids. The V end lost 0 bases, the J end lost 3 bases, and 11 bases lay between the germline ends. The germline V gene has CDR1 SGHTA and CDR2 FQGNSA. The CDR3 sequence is CASSLAPQIDYGYTF. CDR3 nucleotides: TGTGCCAGCAGCTTAGCCCCACAGATAGACTATGGCTACACCTTC.

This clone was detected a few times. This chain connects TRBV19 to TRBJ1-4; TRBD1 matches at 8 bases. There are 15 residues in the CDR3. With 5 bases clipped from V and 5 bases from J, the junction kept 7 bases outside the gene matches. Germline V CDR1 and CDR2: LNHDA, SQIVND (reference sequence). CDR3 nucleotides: TGTGCCAGTAGTGAGGACAGGGAAATAAATGAAAAACTGTTTTTT. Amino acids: CASSEDREINEKLFF.

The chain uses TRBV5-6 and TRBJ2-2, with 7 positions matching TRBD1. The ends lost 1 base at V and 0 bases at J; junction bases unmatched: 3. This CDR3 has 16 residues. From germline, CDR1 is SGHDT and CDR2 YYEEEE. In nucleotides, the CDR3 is TGTGCCAGCAGCTTGACCCAGGGGGCGAACACCGGGGAGCTGTTTTTT. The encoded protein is CASSLTQGANTGELFF.

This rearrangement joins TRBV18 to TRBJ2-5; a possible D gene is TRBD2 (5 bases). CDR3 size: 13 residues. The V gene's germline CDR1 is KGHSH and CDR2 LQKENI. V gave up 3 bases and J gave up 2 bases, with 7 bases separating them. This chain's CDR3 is CASSPSGQETQYF. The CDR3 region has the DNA TGTGCCAGCTCACCGAGCGGTCAAGAGACCCAGTACTTC.

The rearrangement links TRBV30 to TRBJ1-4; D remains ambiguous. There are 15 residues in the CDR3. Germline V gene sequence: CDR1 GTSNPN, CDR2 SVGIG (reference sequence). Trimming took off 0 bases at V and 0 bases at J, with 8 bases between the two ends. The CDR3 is CAWSVLRSTNEKLFF. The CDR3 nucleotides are TGTGCCTGGAGTGTACTCAGGTCAACTAATGAAAAACTGTTTTTT.

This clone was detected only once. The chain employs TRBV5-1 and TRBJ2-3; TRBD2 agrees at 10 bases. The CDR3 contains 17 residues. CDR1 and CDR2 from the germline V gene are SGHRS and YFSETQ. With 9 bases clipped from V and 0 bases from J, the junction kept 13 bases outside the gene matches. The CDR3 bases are TGCGCCACAAGAATAGCGGGGGGTCCCTTTAGCACAGATACGCAGTATTTT. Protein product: CATRIAGGPFSTDTQYF.

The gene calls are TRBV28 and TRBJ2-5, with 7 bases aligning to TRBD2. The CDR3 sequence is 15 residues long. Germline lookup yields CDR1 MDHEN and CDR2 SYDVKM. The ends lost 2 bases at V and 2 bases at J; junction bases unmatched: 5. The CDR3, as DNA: TGTGCCAGCAGTTTAGCTAGGGAGGGGCAAGAGACCCAGTACTTC. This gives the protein CASSLAREGQETQYF. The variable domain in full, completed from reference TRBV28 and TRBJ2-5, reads DVKVTQSSRYLVKRTGEKVFLECVQDMDHENMFWYRQDPGLGLRLIYFSYDVKMKEKGDIPEGYSVSREKKERFSLILESASTNQTSMYLCASSLAREGQETQYFGPGTRLLVL.

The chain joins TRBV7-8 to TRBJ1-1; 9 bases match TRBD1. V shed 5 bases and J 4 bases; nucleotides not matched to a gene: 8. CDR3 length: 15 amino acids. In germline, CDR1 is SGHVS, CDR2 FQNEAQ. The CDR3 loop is CASSPPGQGGTEAFF. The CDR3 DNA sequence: TGTGCCAGCAGCCCTCCGGGACAGGGAGGCACTGAAGCTTTCTTT.

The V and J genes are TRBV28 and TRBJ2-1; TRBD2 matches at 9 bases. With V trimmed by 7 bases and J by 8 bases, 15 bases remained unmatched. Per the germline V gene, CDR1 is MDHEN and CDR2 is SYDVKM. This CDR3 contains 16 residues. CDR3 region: CASTQIAGVAGDEQFF. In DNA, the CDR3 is TGTGCCAGCACCCAGATAGCGGGGGTCGCTGGCGATGAGCAGTTCTTC.

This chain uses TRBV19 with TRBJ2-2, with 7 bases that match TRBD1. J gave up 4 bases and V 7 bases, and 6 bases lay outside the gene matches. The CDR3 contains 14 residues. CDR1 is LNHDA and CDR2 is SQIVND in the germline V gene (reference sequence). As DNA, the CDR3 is TGTGCCAGTATCGACAGGGCAAGCACCGGGGAGCTGTTTTTT. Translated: CASIDRASTGELFF.

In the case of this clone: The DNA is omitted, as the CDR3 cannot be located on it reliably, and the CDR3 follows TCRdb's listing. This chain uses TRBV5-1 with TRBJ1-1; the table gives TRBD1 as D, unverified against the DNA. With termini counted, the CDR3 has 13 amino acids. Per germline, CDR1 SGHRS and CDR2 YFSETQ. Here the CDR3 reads CASSFGQGIRTFF.

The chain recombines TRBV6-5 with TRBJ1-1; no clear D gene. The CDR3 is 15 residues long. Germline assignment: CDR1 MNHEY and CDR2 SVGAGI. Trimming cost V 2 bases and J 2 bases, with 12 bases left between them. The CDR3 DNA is TGTGCCAGCAGTTACGGGCAGGCCTCCAACACTGAAGCTTTCTTT. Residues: CASSYGQASNTEAFF.

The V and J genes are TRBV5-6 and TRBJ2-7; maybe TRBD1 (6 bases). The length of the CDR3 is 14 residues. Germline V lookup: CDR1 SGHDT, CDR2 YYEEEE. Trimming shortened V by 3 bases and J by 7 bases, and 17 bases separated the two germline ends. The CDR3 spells CASSSQTGSGEQYF. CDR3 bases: TGTGCCAGCAGCTCACAAACAGGGTCTGGGGAGCAGTACTTC.

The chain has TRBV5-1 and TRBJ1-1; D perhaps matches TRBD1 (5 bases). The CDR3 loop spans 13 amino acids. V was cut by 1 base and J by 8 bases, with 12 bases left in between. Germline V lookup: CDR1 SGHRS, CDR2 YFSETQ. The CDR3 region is CASSLFDSQEAFF. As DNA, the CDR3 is TGCGCCAGCAGCTTGTTCGACAGTCAGGAAGCTTTCTTT.

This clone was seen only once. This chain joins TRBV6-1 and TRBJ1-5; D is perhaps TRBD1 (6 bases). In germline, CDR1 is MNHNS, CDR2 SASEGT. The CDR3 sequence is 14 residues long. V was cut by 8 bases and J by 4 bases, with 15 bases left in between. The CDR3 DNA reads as TGTGCCAGCGGCGCAGGGGTCGAAAATCAGCCCCAGCATTTT. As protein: CASGAGVENQPQHF.

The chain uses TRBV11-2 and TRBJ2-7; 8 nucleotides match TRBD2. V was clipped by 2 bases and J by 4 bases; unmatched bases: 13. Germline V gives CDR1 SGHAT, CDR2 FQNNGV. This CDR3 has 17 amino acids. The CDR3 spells CASSLRGDSGEKYEQYF. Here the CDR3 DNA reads TGTGCCAGCAGCTTAAGGGGTGATAGCGGGGAGAAATACGAGCAGTACTTC.

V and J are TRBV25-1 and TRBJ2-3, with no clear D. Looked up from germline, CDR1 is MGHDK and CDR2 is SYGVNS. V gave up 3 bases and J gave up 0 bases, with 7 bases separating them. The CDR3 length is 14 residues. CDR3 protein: CASSDLASTDTQYF. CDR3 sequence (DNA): TGTGCCAGCAGTGATCTCGCGAGCACAGATACGCAGTATTTT.